The 20 T cell receptor beta chains reported below all come from one sample, sequenced in a study of blood T cell repertoires in COVID-19. Clones were read by immunoSEQ multiplex PCR, and TCRdb kept only the in-frame ones, dropping some. The repertoire has a few hundred thousand clones, 70% to 85% of them found once; the top ten carry about 8.1%. The sequenced sample consisted of peripheral blood. These receptors were taken from an elderly man with acute or convalescent COVID-19.

DNA for the CDR3: TGCGCCAGCAGCCAAGATCTTGTAGGGGAGGCAGGTCAGCCCCAGCATTTT. Its translation: CASSQDLVGEAGQPQHF. The chain joins TRBV4-1 to TRBJ1-5; D possibly corresponds to TRBD1 (5 bases). Trimming shortened V by 0 bases and J by 6 bases, and 18 bases separated the two germline ends. CDR1 and CDR2 from the germline V gene are MGHRA and YSYEKL. This CDR3 region has 17 residues.

The genes are TRBV9 and TRBJ2-2, with 10 positions matching TRBD2. CDR3 length: 18 amino acids. Germline V lookup: CDR1 SGDLS, CDR2 YYNGEE. Trimming removed 5 bases from V and 0 bases from J; junction bases left unmatched: 10. The CDR3 DNA reads TGTGCCAGCAGTTTTCCGGGACTAGCGTACCCGAACACCGGGGAGCTGTTTTTT. This sequence encodes CASSFPGLAYPNTGELFF.

The rearrangement uses TRBV6-5 and TRBJ1-2, with TRBD1 identical over 7 bases. The CDR3 loop spans 15 amino acids. Unmatched junction bases numbered 7, after V lost 2 bases and J lost 4 bases. Germline V gives CDR1 MNHEY, CDR2 SVGAGI. CDR3 DNA sequence: TGTGCCAGCAGTTACGTCCGAGGACAGGCCTATGGCTACACCTTC. Translation gives CASSYVRGQAYGYTF.

The DNA of the CDR3 is TGTGCCAGCAGCACGGACAGGGCCGGGGAGCTGTTTTTT. Protein product: CASSTDRAGELFF. The chain links TRBV7-9 to TRBJ2-2, with 8 nucleotides matching TRBD1. This CDR3 is 13 amino acids long. Germline V gene sequence: CDR1 SEHNR, CDR2 FQNEAQ (reference sequence). V lost 5 bases, J lost 6 bases, and 2 bases stayed unmatched.

This clone was seen only once. The V call is TRBV6-5, the J call TRBJ1-1; D perhaps matches TRBD1 (5 bases). The germline V gene encodes CDR1 MNHEY and CDR2 SVGAGI. The V and J ends lost 6 bases and 2 bases respectively, with 16 bases between them. This CDR3 contains 15 residues. CDR3 nucleotide sequence: TGTGCCAGCAGCTATTCGCGACAGCCAAACACTGAAGCTTTCTTT. Translation: CASSYSRQPNTEAFF.

J is TRBJ2-2 and V is TRBV23-1; 7 bases map to TRBD2. TRBV23-1 is flagged as an ORF with uncertain function. The CDR3 loop spans 17 amino acids. V lost 0 bases and J lost 7; bases outside the gene matches: 11. The CDR3, as DNA: TGCGCCAGCAGTCAATCTCTTGGCGGGGGATGGGGCGGGGAGCTGTTTTTT. Amino acids: CASSQSLGGGWGGELFF.

The chain joins TRBV18 to TRBJ2-1; the match to TRBD2 covers 11 bases. V gave up 5 bases and J gave up 3 bases; unmatched junction bases: 6. The CDR3 is 16 amino acids. Germline loops: CDR1 KGHSH, CDR2 LQKENI. CDR3 sequence: CASSSFGTSGYNEQFF. The CDR3 nucleotides read TGTGCCAGCTCATCCTTCGGGACTAGCGGCTACAATGAGCAGTTCTTC.

The chain has TRBV27 and TRBJ1-4; D might be TRBD1 (5 bases). CDR1 MNHEY and CDR2 SMNVEV come from the germline V gene (reference sequence). The length of the CDR3 is 14 residues. Between the trimmed V and J ends, which lost 4 bases and 5 bases, there was a span of 11 bases. In DNA form, the CDR3 reads TGTGCCAGCAGTTCGGGACTGAGAAATGAAAAACTGTTTTTT. Translation gives CASSSGLRNEKLFF.

This rearrangement joins TRBV5-1 to TRBJ2-3, with D tentatively TRBD2 (6 bases). The CDR3 totals 14 residues. Germline lookup yields CDR1 SGHRS and CDR2 YFSETQ. The ends were cut back, 3 bases at V and 5 bases at J, with 13 bases in the middle. The CDR3 here is CASSSPTRGDTQYF. The DNA for the CDR3 is TGCGCCAGCAGCTCCCCAACGCGGGGAGATACGCAGTATTTT. Filled out from reference TRBV5-1 and TRBJ2-3, the complete variable domain reads KAGVTQTPRYLIKTRGQQVTLSCSPISGHRSVSWYQQTPGQGLQFLFEYFSETQRNKGNFPGRFSGRQFSNSRSEMNVSTLELGDSALYLCASSSPTRGDTQYFGPGTRLTVL.

The CDR3 DNA reads TGTGCCAGCAGCTTGGGGAAGGTCCAGCGAGAGTCACCCCTCCACTTT. Protein product: CASSLGKVQRESPLHF. The chain uses TRBV5-7 and TRBJ1-6; D remains ambiguous. TRBV5-7 has ORF status, its function being uncertain. V gave up 0 bases and J gave up 10 bases, with 17 bases separating them. This CDR3 has 16 residues.

The chain carries TRBV9 and TRBJ1-4; D call uncertain. The CDR3 is made up of 15 amino acids. Germline V gene data show CDR1 as SGDLS and CDR2 as YYNGEE. V was cut by 1 base and J by 0 bases, with 7 bases left in between. As DNA, the CDR3 is TGTGCCAGCAGCGTAACACACGCAACTAATGAAAAACTGTTTTTT. Its translation: CASSVTHATNEKLFF.

V usage is TRBV5-1 and J usage is TRBJ2-5, with 8 bases lining up with TRBD1. V shed 0 bases, J shed 3 bases, and the junction held 4 bases outside the gene matches. This CDR3 has 15 residues. Germline V gene data show CDR1 as SGHRS and CDR2 as YFSETQ. CDR3 protein: CASSLAQGAEETQYF. CDR3 sequence (DNA): TGCGCCAGCAGCTTGGCCCAGGGGGCTGAAGAGACCCAGTACTTC.

The chain is built from TRBV7-3 and TRBJ2-3, with TRBD2 matching over 8 bases. CDR1 and CDR2 (germline): SGHTA, FQGTGA. With V trimmed by 1 base and J by 5 bases, 5 bases remained unmatched. CDR3 length: 15 residues. CDR3 sequence (DNA): TGTGCCAGCAGCTTAAACGGGAGGGCCGGAGATACGCAGTATTTT. It yields the protein CASSLNGRAGDTQYF.

The chain recombines TRBV7-9 with TRBJ1-1, with a tentative D call TRBD1 (6 bases). V was cut by 5 bases and J by 1 base, with 14 bases left in between. This CDR3 has 15 amino acids. Per the germline V gene, CDR1 is SEHNR and CDR2 is FQNEAQ (reference sequence). CDR3 residues: CASSPRGGANTEAFF. The CDR3 DNA follows: TGTGCCAGCAGCCCGCGGGGGGGGGCGAACACTGAAGCTTTCTTT.

The chain combines TRBV24-1 with TRBJ2-5; D perhaps matches TRBD1 (6 bases). V lost 1 base and J 5 bases, leaving 16 bases between the germline ends. In germline, CDR1 is KGHDR, CDR2 SFDVKD. This CDR3 spans 16 amino acids. The CDR3 here is CATSDFNGQRKETQYF. As DNA, the CDR3 is TGTGCCACCAGTGATTTTAATGGACAGCGAAAGGAGACCCAGTACTTC.

The chain carries TRBV2 and TRBJ2-5; 11 nucleotides align to TRBD1. Trimming removed 6 bases from V and 4 bases from J; junction bases left unmatched: 4. The CDR3 covers 14 residues. Germline-derived CDR1 and CDR2 are SNHLY and FYNNEI. The CDR3 region is CASRAGTGGETQYF. The CDR3 DNA sequence: TGTGCCAGCAGGGCCGGGACAGGGGGAGAGACCCAGTACTTC.

The chain uses TRBV7-9 and TRBJ1-1, with 11 bases lining up with TRBD1. Germline V gene lookup returns CDR1 SEHNR and CDR2 FQNEAQ (reference sequence). J gave up 6 bases and V 5 bases, and 5 bases lay outside the gene matches. The CDR3 runs to 14 residues. The CDR3 spells CASSRDRGSAEAFF. CDR3 coding DNA: TGTGCCAGCAGCCGGGACAGGGGGAGCGCTGAAGCTTTCTTT.

The chain carries TRBV30 and TRBJ2-6, with D maybe TRBD1 (5 bases). The CDR3 sequence is 15 residues long. Trimming removed 3 bases at V and 1 base at J, with 10 bases between. Germline CDR1 GTSNPN, CDR2 SVGIG (reference sequence). This CDR3 is CAWRGARSGANVLTF. CDR3 DNA sequence: TGTGCCTGGAGAGGGGCAAGGTCTGGGGCCAACGTCCTGACTTTC.

In DNA form, the CDR3 reads TGTGCCATCGGCGCCAGGGGCCTTGAGACCCAGTACTTC. Translated, it gives CAIGARGLETQYF. The chain carries TRBV10-3 and TRBJ2-5; TRBD1 might be the D (6 bases). Trimming pared 8 bases from V and 5 bases from J, leaving 15 bases between. Germline V gives CDR1 ENHRY, CDR2 SYGVKD. The CDR3 has 13 residues.

The V gene is TRBV25-1, the J gene TRBJ1-2; TRBD1 agrees at 7 bases. CDR1 is MGHDK and CDR2 is SYGVNS in the germline V gene. With 6 bases clipped from V and 6 bases from J, the junction kept 4 bases outside the gene matches. The CDR3 is 12 residues long. CDR3 sequence reads: CASSRQGNGYTF. The CDR3 DNA is TGTGCCAGCAGCAGACAGGGAAATGGCTACACCTTC.